There are a few counts of the clone carrying this T cell receptor beta chain. The antigen remains undetermined. From germline, CDR1 is ENHRY and CDR2 SYGVKD. Trimming stripped 8 bases from V and 2 bases from J, with 12 bases between. The CDR3 consists of 13 residues. TCRdb passed the RACE reads through MiXCR, listing each CDR3 protein once. The sample yields approximately 260,000 distinct CDR3 sequences, approximately 8.6% seen once. Described time point: pre-sensitization, week 0. The treatment: therapeutic diphenylcyclopropenone sensitization with weekly scalp DPC. Sample donors consisted of patients with alopecia, aged 18 to 70 years, who were suitable for DPC. The data are from a study of human T cells and chemical hapten exposure. Across the whole study: Per-sample TCR yield variability stemmed mainly from small pooled library volume differences. Points from the study as a whole: Expanded TCRs created a significantly greater count of big CDR3 similarity clusters than controls did.

The sample consisted of whole blood, taken in connection with sensitization to the hapten diphenylcyclopropenone (DPC). This clonotype was obtained from a woman aged 40-49 years with alopecia areata. Some clones in this sample may be carry-over from other donors' samples. J is TRBJ2-5 and V is TRBV10-3; perhaps TRBD2 as D (5 bases). The DNA of the CDR3 is TGTGCCATCGGCAGGACTGCACAAGAGACCCAGTACTTC. Its translation: CAIGRTAQETQYF.